This paragraph covers one T cell receptor beta chain sequence. Its antigen is unknown. CDR1 is SGHAT, CDR2 FQNNGV, per germline. There are 18 residues in the CDR3. V was pared by 3 bases and J by 0 bases, with 5 bases of the junction left unmatched. These data originate in a study of cytomegalovirus exposure and HLA in healthy donors. Findings and limits, study-wide: Analyses of presence/absence relied on an assumption of roughly uniform sequencing depth across donors. A later examination showed that TCR association rates differed by HLA locus, with DRB1 most and HLA-C fewest.

PCR employed 60 Vbeta and 13 Jbeta primers. Using immunoSEQ multiplex PCR, the repertoire was profiled, and TCRdb retains in-frame clones only, with some absent. The sample contains around 190,000 clones, around a tenth of which appear only once. The specimen was PBMCs. V is TRBV11-2 and J is TRBJ2-3; 14 bases map to TRBD2. The sequence was collected from a woman in her 30s in good health and CMV-seropositive. The CDR3 here is CASSFGLAGGQSTDTQYF. DNA for the CDR3: TGTGCCAGCAGCTTCGGACTAGCGGGAGGACAGAGCACAGATACGCAGTATTTT.